Presented here are 5 T cell receptor beta chains from one specimen sequenced in a study of immune cell composition in non-small cell lung cancer. Sequenced by immunoSEQ multiplex PCR; TCRdb stores in-frame clones only, minus some. The sample contains about 4,900 clones, roughly 79% of which appear only once. Material: lung tumor tissue. These receptors all come from a human donor with non-small cell lung cancer.

The J gene is TRBJ2-7, the V gene TRBV9, with TRBD2 as a possible D gene (6 bases). V gave up 4 bases and J gave up 5 bases, with 22 bases separating them. CDR1 SGDLS and CDR2 YYNGEE come from the germline V gene. The CDR3 is made up of 16 amino acids. The CDR3 coding sequence is TGTGCCAGCAGCCCTCGAGACGGGACTTTTTTGGACGAGCAGTACTTC. The encoded protein is CASSPRDGTFLDEQYF.

The J gene is TRBJ2-3, the V gene TRBV5-1; 11 positions match TRBD2. The CDR3 sequence is 15 residues long. V lost 2 bases to trimming and J lost 4 bases; unmatched junction nucleotides: 3. CDR1 and CDR2 from the germline V gene are SGHRS and YFSETQ. Written as DNA, the CDR3 is TGCGCCAGCAGCTTACTAGCGGGAGTGGCAGATACGCAGTATTTT. It specifies CASSLLAGVADTQYF.

This chain joins TRBV19 and TRBJ1-5; D gene unclear. The V gene lost 7 bases and the J gene lost 3 bases, with 19 bases spanning the gap. CDR1 is LNHDA, CDR2 SQIVND, per germline (reference sequence). The CDR3 has 16 amino acids. The CDR3 sequence is CASTSRETRFNQPQHF. In nucleotides, the CDR3 is TGTGCCAGTACTTCCCGCGAGACACGATTCAATCAGCCCCAGCATTTT. The variable domain in full, completed from reference TRBV19 and TRBJ1-5, reads DGGITQSPKYLFRKEGQNVTLSCEQNLNHDAMYWYRQDPGQGLRLIYYSQIVNDFQKGDIAEGYSVSREKKESFPLTVTSAQKNPTAFYLCASTSRETRFNQPQHFGDGTRLSIL.

The J gene is TRBJ1-2, the V gene TRBV7-9, with a weak D call TRBD1 (5 bases). V was cut by 5 bases and J by 3 bases, with 10 bases left in between. The CDR3 has 13 amino acids. Per the germline V gene, CDR1 is SEHNR and CDR2 is FQNEAQ (reference sequence). The CDR3 sequence is CASSIAGDYGYTF. The CDR3 DNA sequence: TGTGCCAGCAGCATTGCGGGGGACTATGGCTACACCTTC. Variable domain in full (rest from reference TRBV7-9 and TRBJ1-2): DTGVSQNPRHKITKRGQNVTFRCDPISEHNRLYWYRQTLGQGPEFLTYFQNEAQLEKSRLLSDRFSAERPKGSFSTLEIQRTEQGDSAMYLCASSIAGDYGYTFGSGTRLTVV.

This chain links TRBV7-2 with TRBJ1-5, with D uncertain. The CDR3 is 14 amino acids. Germline V gene sequence: CDR1 SGHTA, CDR2 FQGNSA. V was trimmed by 4 bases and J by 5 bases, leaving 12 bases between them. CDR3 loop: CASSSANGDQPQHF. As DNA, the CDR3 is TGTGCCAGCAGCTCGGCAAACGGGGATCAGCCCCAGCATTTT.